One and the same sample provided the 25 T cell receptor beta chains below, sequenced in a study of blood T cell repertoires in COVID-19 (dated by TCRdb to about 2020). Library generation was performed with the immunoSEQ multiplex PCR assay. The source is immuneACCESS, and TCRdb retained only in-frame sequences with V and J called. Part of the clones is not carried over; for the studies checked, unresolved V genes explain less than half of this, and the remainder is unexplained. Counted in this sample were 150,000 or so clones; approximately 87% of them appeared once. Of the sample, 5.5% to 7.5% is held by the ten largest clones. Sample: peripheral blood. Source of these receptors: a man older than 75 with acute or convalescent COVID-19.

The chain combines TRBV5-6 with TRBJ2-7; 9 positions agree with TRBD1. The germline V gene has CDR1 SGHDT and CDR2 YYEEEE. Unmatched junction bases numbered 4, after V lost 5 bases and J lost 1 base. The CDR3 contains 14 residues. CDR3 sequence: CASSFDRGSYEQYF. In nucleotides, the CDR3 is TGTGCCAGCAGTTTTGACAGGGGGTCCTACGAGCAGTACTTC.

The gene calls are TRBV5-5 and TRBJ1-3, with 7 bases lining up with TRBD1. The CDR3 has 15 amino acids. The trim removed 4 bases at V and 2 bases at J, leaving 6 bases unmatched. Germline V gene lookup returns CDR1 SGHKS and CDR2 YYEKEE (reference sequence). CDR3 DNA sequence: TGTGCCAGCAGCGGGGGCAGGGGGACTGGAAACACCATATATTTT. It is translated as CASSGGRGTGNTIYF.

CDR3 in amino acids: CASSLFGRKNTEAFF. The DNA of the CDR3 is TGTGCCAGCAGCTTATTTGGGAGGAAGAACACTGAAGCTTTCTTT. The J gene is TRBJ1-1, the V gene TRBV11-3; D is unclear. The CDR3 consists of 15 residues. Germline lookup yields CDR1 SGHNT and CDR2 YENEEA. Trimming left V 2 bases short and J 1 base short, with 11 bases between.

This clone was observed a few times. CDR3 in DNA: TGTGCCAGCAGCAGACTAGCGCCGTACAATGAGCAGTTCTTC. Encoded protein: CASSRLAPYNEQFF. The chain has TRBV28 and TRBJ2-1; the match to TRBD2 covers 8 bases. V lost 6 bases to trimming and J lost 4 bases; unmatched junction nucleotides: 5. This CDR3 has 14 residues. The germline V gene encodes CDR1 MDHEN and CDR2 SYDVKM.

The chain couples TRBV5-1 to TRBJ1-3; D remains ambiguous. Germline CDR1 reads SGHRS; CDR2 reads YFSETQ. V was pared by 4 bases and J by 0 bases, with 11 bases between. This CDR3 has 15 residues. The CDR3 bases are TGCGCCAGCAGCCCTCAGGCCGCCTCTGGAAACACCATATATTTT. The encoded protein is CASSPQAASGNTIYF.

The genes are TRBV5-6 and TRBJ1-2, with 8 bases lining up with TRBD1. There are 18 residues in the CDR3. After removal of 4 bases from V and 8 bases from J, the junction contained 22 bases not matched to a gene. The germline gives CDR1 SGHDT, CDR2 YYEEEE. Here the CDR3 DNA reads TGTGCCAGCAGCCGAAGGACAGGGAAGGTAGAGGCGGTTTTGGGCTACACCTTC. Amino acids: CASSRRTGKVEAVLGYTF.

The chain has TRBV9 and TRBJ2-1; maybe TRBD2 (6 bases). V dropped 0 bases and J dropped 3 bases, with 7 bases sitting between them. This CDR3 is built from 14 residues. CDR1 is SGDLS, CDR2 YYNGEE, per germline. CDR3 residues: CASSVGDFYNEQFF. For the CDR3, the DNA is TGTGCCAGCAGCGTAGGGGACTTCTACAATGAGCAGTTCTTC.

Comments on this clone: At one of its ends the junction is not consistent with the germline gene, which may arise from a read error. The CDR3 DNA reads TGTGCCAGCAGCGTAATGGAGCTGAGCCCCCCCATTTTC. Its protein product is CASSVMELSPPIF. The V and J genes are TRBV9 and TRBJ2-7; D remains ambiguous. The CDR3 runs to 13 residues. In germline, CDR1 is SGDLS, CDR2 YYNGEE.

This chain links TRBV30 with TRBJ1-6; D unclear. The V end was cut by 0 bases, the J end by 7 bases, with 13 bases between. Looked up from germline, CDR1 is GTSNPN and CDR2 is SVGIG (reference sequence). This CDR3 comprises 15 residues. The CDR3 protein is CAWSVLGGWNSPLHF. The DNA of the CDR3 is TGTGCCTGGAGTGTACTCGGAGGGTGGAATTCACCCCTCCACTTT.

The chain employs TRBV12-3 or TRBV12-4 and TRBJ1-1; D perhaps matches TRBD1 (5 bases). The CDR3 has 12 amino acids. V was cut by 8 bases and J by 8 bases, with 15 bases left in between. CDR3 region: CASRGVEREAFF. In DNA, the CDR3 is TGTGCCAGCCGGGGGGTGGAAAGAGAAGCTTTCTTT.

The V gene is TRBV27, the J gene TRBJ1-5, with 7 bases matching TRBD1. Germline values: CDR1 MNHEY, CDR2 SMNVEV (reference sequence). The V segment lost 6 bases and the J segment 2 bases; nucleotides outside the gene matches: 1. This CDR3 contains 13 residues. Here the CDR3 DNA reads TGTGCCAGCAGCGGGACAGGCAATCAGCCCCAGCATTTT. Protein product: CASSGTGNQPQHF.

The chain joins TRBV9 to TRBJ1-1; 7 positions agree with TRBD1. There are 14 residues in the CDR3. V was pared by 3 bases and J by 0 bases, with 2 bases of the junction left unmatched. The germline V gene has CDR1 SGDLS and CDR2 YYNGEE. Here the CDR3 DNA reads TGTGCCAGCAGCGGAACAGGGGTGAACACTGAAGCTTTCTTT. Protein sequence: CASSGTGVNTEAFF. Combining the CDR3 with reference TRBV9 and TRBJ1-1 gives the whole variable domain DSGVTQTPKHLITATGQRVTLRCSPRSGDLSVYWYQQSLDQGLQFLIQYYNGEERAKGNILERFSAQQFPDLHSELNLSSLELGDSALYFCASSGTGVNTEAFFGQGTRLTVV.

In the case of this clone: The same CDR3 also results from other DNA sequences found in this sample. Here the CDR3 reads CASSLPGGGEKLFF. The CDR3 DNA sequence: TGTGCCAGCAGCCTGCCAGGGGGAGGTGAAAAACTGTTTTTT. J is TRBJ1-4 and V is TRBV27; 7 bases are a match to TRBD1. The V and J ends lost 6 bases and 7 bases, in that order; junction bases with no gene match: 8. The CDR3 is made up of 14 amino acids. Looked up from germline, CDR1 is MNHEY and CDR2 is SMNVEV (reference sequence).

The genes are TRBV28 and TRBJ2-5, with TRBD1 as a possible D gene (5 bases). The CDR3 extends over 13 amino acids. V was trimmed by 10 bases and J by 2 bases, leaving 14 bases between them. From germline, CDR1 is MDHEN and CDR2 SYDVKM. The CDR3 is CATQGTPQETQYF. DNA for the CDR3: TGTGCCACCCAGGGAACACCTCAAGAGACCCAGTACTTC.

DNA of the CDR3: TGTGCCAGCTCACCAAGACAGGGGGCGGTCTACGAGCAGTACTTC. Amino acid sequence: CASSPRQGAVYEQYF. V and J are TRBV18 and TRBJ2-7, with 10 bases matching TRBD1. The V gene's germline CDR1 is KGHSH and CDR2 LQKENI. V gave up 2 bases and J gave up 3 bases; unmatched junction bases: 4. The CDR3 is 15 amino acids.

The CDR3 sequence: CASSLGAAGYGYTF. The CDR3 DNA is TGTGCCAGCAGTTTGGGCGCCGCAGGGTATGGCTACACCTTC. This chain connects TRBV28 to TRBJ1-2; the D gene is possibly TRBD1 (5 bases). Germline V gene data show CDR1 as MDHEN and CDR2 as SYDVKM. CDR3 length: 14 amino acids. V was cut by 3 bases and J by 5 bases, with 13 bases left in between.

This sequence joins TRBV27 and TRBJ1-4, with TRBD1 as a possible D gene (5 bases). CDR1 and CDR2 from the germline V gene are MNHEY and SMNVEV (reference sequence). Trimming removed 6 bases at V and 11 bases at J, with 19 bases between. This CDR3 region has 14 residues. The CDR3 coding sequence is TGTGCCAGCAGACTCCTAGGGGAAACGGAGAAACTGTTTTTT. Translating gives CASRLLGETEKLFF. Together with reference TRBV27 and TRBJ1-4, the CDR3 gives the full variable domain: EAQVTQNPRYLITVTGKKLTVTCSQNMNHEYMSWYRQDPGLGLRQIYYSMNVEVTDKGDVPEGYKVSRKEKRNFPLILESPSPNQTSLYFCASRLLGETEKLFFGSGTQLSVL.

The CDR3 DNA follows: TGCGCCAGCAGCTCCTCACTAGCGGGAGGGCCGCTCCCCAATGAGCAGTTCTTC. Protein product: CASSSSLAGGPLPNEQFF. V gene TRBV5-1 combines with J gene TRBJ2-1; the match to TRBD2 covers 13 bases. V gave up 3 bases and J gave up 6 bases; unmatched junction bases: 12. Germline V CDR1 and CDR2: SGHRS, YFSETQ. The CDR3 loop spans 18 amino acids.

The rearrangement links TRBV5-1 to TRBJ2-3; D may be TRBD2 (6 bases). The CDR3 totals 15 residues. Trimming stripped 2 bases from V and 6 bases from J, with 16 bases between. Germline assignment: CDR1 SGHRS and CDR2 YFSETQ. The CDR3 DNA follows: TGCGCCAGCAGCTTTGGGCGGGGCCCCCACGATACGCAGTATTTT. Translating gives CASSFGRGPHDTQYF.

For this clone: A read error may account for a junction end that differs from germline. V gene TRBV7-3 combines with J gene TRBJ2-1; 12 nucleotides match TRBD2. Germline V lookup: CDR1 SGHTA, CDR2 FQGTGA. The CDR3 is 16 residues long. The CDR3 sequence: CASSVTSGRPGNEQFF. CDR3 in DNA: TGTGCCAGCAGCGTAACTAGCGGGAGGCCCGGAAATGAGCAGTTCTTC.

Here the CDR3 DNA reads TGTGCCAGCAGCGCCCGGATGGGGACTAGCGGTTACAATGAGCAGTTCTTC. It codes for CASSARMGTSGYNEQFF. The rearrangement links TRBV9 to TRBJ2-1; 11 nucleotides agree with TRBD2. Germline values: CDR1 SGDLS, CDR2 YYNGEE. The CDR3 contains 17 residues. V gave up 3 bases and J gave up 4 bases; unmatched junction bases: 9. Drawing the rest from reference TRBV9 and TRBJ2-1, the complete variable domain is DSGVTQTPKHLITATGQRVTLRCSPRSGDLSVYWYQQSLDQGLQFLIQYYNGEERAKGNILERFSAQQFPDLHSELNLSSLELGDSALYFCASSARMGTSGYNEQFFGPGTRLTVL.

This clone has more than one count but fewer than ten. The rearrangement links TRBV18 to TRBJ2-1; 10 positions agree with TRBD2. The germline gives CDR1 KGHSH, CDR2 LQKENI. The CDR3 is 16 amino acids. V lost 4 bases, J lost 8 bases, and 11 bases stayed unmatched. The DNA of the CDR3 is TGTGCCAGCTCACGCGCGACTAGCGGGTCAAGGGATGAGCAGTTCTTC. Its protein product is CASSRATSGSRDEQFF.

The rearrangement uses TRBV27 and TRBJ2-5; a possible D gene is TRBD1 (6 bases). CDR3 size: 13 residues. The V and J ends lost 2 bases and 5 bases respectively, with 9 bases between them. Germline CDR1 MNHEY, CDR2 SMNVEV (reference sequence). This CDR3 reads CASSLVQGETQYF. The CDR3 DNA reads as TGTGCCAGCAGTTTAGTGCAGGGGGAGACCCAGTACTTC.

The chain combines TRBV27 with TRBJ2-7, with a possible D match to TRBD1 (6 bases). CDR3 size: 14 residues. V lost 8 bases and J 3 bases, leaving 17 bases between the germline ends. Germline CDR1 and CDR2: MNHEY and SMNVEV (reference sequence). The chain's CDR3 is CASGYSFRGYEQYF. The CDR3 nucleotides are TGTGCCAGCGGATACTCATTCAGGGGCTACGAGCAGTACTTC.

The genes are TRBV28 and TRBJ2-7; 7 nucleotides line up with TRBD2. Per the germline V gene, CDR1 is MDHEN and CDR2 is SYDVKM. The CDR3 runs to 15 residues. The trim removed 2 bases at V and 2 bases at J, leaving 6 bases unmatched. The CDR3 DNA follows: TGTGCCAGCAGTTTAGGCGGGAGCCTCCCCTACGAGCAGTACTTC. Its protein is CASSLGGSLPYEQYF.